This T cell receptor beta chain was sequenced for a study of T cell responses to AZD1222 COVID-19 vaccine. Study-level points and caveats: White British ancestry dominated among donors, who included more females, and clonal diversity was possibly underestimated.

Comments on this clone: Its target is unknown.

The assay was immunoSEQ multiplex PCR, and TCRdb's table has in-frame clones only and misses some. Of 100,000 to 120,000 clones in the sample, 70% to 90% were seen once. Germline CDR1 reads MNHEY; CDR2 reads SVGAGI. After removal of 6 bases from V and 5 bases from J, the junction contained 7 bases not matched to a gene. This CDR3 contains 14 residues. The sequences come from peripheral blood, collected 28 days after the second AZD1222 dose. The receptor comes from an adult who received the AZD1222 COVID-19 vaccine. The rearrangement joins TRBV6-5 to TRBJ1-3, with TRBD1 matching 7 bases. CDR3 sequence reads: CASSPEGARNTIYF. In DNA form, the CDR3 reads TGTGCCAGCAGCCCCGAGGGGGCCAGAAACACCATATATTTT.